The 12 T cell receptor beta chains presented below share a single source sample, sequenced in a study of control samples from healthy donors and cancer patients. Measured with immunoSEQ multiplex PCR; TCRdb has only the in-frame clones, and not every one. The table has 35,000 to 50,000 clones, about 94% seen once. Material for sequencing was blood. These receptors were collected from a man between 60 and 70 years old in good health.

The chain uses TRBV6-5 and TRBJ2-6; a weak D match, TRBD2 (6 bases). Deletions cut 2 bases from V and 2 bases from J, with 7 bases between. Per the germline V gene, CDR1 is MNHEY and CDR2 is SVGAGI. This CDR3 has 15 amino acids. CDR3 loop: CASSYGGTGANVLTF. In nucleotides, the CDR3 is TGTGCCAGCAGTTACGGGGGGACTGGGGCCAACGTCCTGACTTTC.

This rearrangement joins TRBV3-1 (or the pseudogene TRBV3-2) to TRBJ1-1; D is uncertain. This CDR3 region has 13 residues. The germline V and J ends were trimmed by 4 bases and 6 bases, with 12 bases remaining between them. Germline loops: CDR1 LGHDT, CDR2 YNNKEL (reference sequence). Written as DNA, the CDR3 is TGTGCCAGCAGCCTTACGGGGTGGTCTGAAGCTTTCTTT. Translating it yields CASSLTGWSEAFF.

The genes are TRBV29-1 and TRBJ2-5, with 8 bases identical to TRBD2. The germline CDR1 and CDR2 sequences are SQVTM and ANQGSEA. The CDR3 is 13 residues long. Germline trimming cut 7 bases from V and 2 bases from J; bases unmatched to any gene: 6. The CDR3 loop reads CSGRGGPQETQYF. DNA of the CDR3: TGCAGCGGCCGGGGGGGTCCACAAGAGACCCAGTACTTC.

The chain has TRBV7-9 and TRBJ1-1; D is unclear. Trimming took off 3 bases at V and 0 bases at J, with 14 bases between the two ends. The CDR3 contains 16 residues. Germline values: CDR1 SEHNR, CDR2 FQNEAQ (reference sequence). In nucleotides, the CDR3 is TGTGCCAGCAGCTTGTCCTTGGCAGGCCTGAACACTGAAGCTTTCTTT. It specifies CASSLSLAGLNTEAFF.

The chain is built from TRBV11-2 and TRBJ2-3; D not certain. Trimming cost V 1 base and J 2 bases, with 13 bases left between them. The germline CDR1 and CDR2 sequences are SGHAT and FQNNGV. This CDR3 comprises 16 residues. The CDR3 reads CASSLVVQAHTDTQYF. For the CDR3, the DNA is TGTGCCAGCAGCTTAGTTGTCCAGGCCCACACAGATACGCAGTATTTT.

This clone came up once. In DNA form, the CDR3 reads TGTGCCAGCAGCTTAGAGGGGGGCGTTTCCTACGAGCAGTACTTC. It encodes CASSLEGGVSYEQYF. The chain carries TRBV7-3 and TRBJ2-7; TRBD1 or TRBD2 may be the D gene (6 bases each). Looked up from germline, CDR1 is SGHTA and CDR2 is FQGTGA. Trimming cost V 2 bases and J 1 base, with 12 bases left between them. There are 15 residues in the CDR3.

The V gene is TRBV5-1, the J gene TRBJ2-7; TRBD2 agrees at 10 bases. The CDR3 consists of 15 residues. Germline V gives CDR1 SGHRS, CDR2 YFSETQ. Trimming removed 4 bases from V and 4 bases from J; junction bases left unmatched: 8. CDR3 sequence reads: CASSASSGRLYEQYF. As DNA, the CDR3 is TGCGCCAGCAGCGCTTCTAGCGGGAGACTGTACGAGCAGTACTTC. The variable domain in full, completed from reference TRBV5-1 and TRBJ2-7, reads KAGVTQTPRYLIKTRGQQVTLSCSPISGHRSVSWYQQTPGQGLQFLFEYFSETQRNKGNFPGRFSGRQFSNSRSEMNVSTLELGDSALYLCASSASSGRLYEQYFGPGTRLTVT.

This clone was found once. This chain joins TRBV28 and TRBJ2-7, with 8 positions matching TRBD1. J gave up 1 base and V 2 bases, and 4 bases lay outside the gene matches. Germline CDR1 reads MDHEN; CDR2 reads SYDVKM. This CDR3 is 15 amino acids long. The CDR3 is CASSLPGTGSYEQYF. The CDR3 coding sequence is TGTGCCAGCAGTTTACCCGGGACAGGTTCCTACGAGCAGTACTTC.

The rearrangement joins TRBV7-9 to TRBJ2-2, with 10 bases aligning to TRBD1. This CDR3 contains 14 residues. The germline gives CDR1 SEHNR, CDR2 FQNEAQ (reference sequence). V lost 5 bases and J lost 6; bases outside the gene matches: 3. CDR3 DNA: TGTGCCAGCAGCACCGGGACAGGGGCCGGGGAGCTGTTTTTT. Amino acid sequence: CASSTGTGAGELFF. The complete variable domain, with remaining parts taken from reference TRBV7-9 and TRBJ2-2, reads DTGVSQNPRHKITKRGQNVTFRCDPISEHNRLYWYRQTLGQGPEFLTYFQNEAQLEKSRLLSDRFSAERPKGSFSTLEIQRTEQGDSAMYLCASSTGTGAGELFFGEGSRLTVL.

This sequence joins TRBV7-6 and TRBJ2-2, with 9 bases identical to TRBD1. The CDR3 spans 17 residues. V lost 6 bases to trimming and J lost 1 base; unmatched junction nucleotides: 9. Germline CDR1 SGHVS, CDR2 FNYEAQ. The CDR3 is CASSPTGGAGNTGELFF. DNA for the CDR3: TGTGCCAGCAGTCCTACAGGGGGCGCTGGGAACACCGGGGAGCTGTTTTTT.

This clone was recorded once. The V call is TRBV11-3, the J call TRBJ2-5; 12 bases are shared with TRBD2. Germline loops: CDR1 SGHNT, CDR2 YENEEA. V lost 5 bases and J lost 5; bases outside the gene matches: 9. This CDR3 contains 16 residues. This chain's CDR3 is CASSGSSGRAVETQYF. The CDR3 DNA is TGTGCCAGCAGCGGGTCTAGCGGGAGGGCCGTCGAGACCCAGTACTTC.

The V and J genes are TRBV7-8 and TRBJ2-5; D not resolved. Trimming removed 2 bases from V and 4 bases from J, with 2 bases in between. The CDR3 is 11 amino acids. The V gene's germline CDR1 is SGHVS and CDR2 FQNEAQ. CDR3 DNA: TGTGCCAGCAGCTTAACAGAGACCCAGTACTTC. Its protein product is CASSLTETQYF.